The following is a T cell receptor (beta chain) sequence with its context. This clonotype has just a few counts. What antigen it recognizes has not been identified. No per-base quality is available; no much larger clone lies one base away. The data belong to a study of patients and donors after allogeneic stem cell transplantation (dated by TCRdb to 2018 to 2021). The library was prepared using RT-PCR. The sequencing machine was a NextSeq 550. TCRdb ran its own pipeline on the public reads, namely fastp trimming at Q25 and MiXCR clone calling, and kept in-frame beta chains. Here each entry gathers all rows of one CDR3 protein and keeps the most common genes and DNA. In this sample the table shows about a million distinct CDR3 sequences, under 20% of which occur a single time. The top ten clones comprise around 6% of the sample. V is shortened by 5 bases, J by 0 bases, and the region joining them spans 15 bases. Inclusive of the bounding cysteine and phenylalanine, the CDR3 is 16 residues long. Only CDR3 DNA remains: 48 bases, in frame from the first base. CDR1 and CDR2 are drawn from the germline V gene (reference sequence): SGHKS, YYEKEE.

What was sequenced was blood, either unsorted or a sorted T cell fraction (not recorded which). The chain is assembled from TRBV5-5 and TRBJ1-5, with no confidently assigned D gene. This sequence was found in a human donor who was either an allogeneic HSCT recipient or a stem cell or donor lymphocyte infusion donor (not recorded which). It is not recorded whose cells these are; they may come from a transplant donor. The nucleotides are TGTGCCAGCAGTTCTCAGTTCGAACATAGCAATCAGCCCCAGCATTTT. Its translation is CASSSQFEHSNQPQHF.